The next 5 T cell receptor beta chains were all read from a single sample in a study of metastatic and nonmetastatic thyroid tumors. Every patient underwent thyroid surgery untreated. TCRdb re-analyzed the PCR reads through MiXCR. The data show some 28,000 clones, 20% to 25% seen once. The sample was blood. The source is a female donor with papillary thyroid cancer or a benign thyroid nodule (not recorded which). Some clones in this sample may be carry-over from other donors' samples.

This clone occurred many times. The rearrangement joins TRBV5-4 to TRBJ2-7; D unresolved. CDR1 is SGHNT, CDR2 YYREEE, per germline (reference sequence). Trimming took off 5 bases at V and 2 bases at J, with 11 bases between the two ends. The CDR3 extends over 13 amino acids. CDR3 coding DNA: TGTGCCAGCAGTCGCGACCCAACCTACGAGCAGTACTTC. It translates to CASSRDPTYEQYF.

This clone was detected ten times or more. V gene TRBV27 combines with J gene TRBJ2-3; a weak D match, TRBD2 (7 bases). This CDR3 contains 15 residues. Germline V gene sequence: CDR1 MNHEY, CDR2 SMNVEV (reference sequence). V was shortened by 5 bases and J by 6 bases, with 18 bases between the two germline ends. The CDR3 reads CASSRGGLLGDTQYF. CDR3 DNA sequence: TGTGCCAGCAGTAGGGGGGGACTTCTCGGTGATACGCAGTATTTT.

This clone was picked up many times. The chain combines TRBV27 with TRBJ2-3, with D perhaps matching TRBD2 (5 bases). The CDR3 is made up of 12 amino acids. V lost 5 bases, J lost 3 bases, and 6 bases lay in between. Germline V gene sequence: CDR1 MNHEY, CDR2 SMNVEV (reference sequence). This CDR3 is CASSRGTDTQYF. CDR3 bases: TGTGCCAGCAGTCGAGGGACAGATACGCAGTATTTT.

CDR3 nucleotide sequence: TGTGCCAGCAGCCCTGTGGGGGGAGCCAACGTCCTGACTTTC. Its translation is CASSPVGGANVLTF. The chain links TRBV27 to TRBJ2-6; D may be TRBD2 (6 bases). The CDR3 contains 14 residues. CDR1 is MNHEY, CDR2 SMNVEV, per germline (reference sequence). The V gene lost 6 bases and the J gene lost 7 bases, with 13 bases spanning the gap.

This clone occurred many times. This may come from a read error, since a much larger clone is one base off. The chain couples TRBV12-3 or TRBV12-4 to TRBJ1-6; D is ambiguous. V was pared by 1 base and J by 18 bases, with 13 bases between. This CDR3 is built from 12 residues. For the CDR3, the DNA is TGTGCCAGCAGTTTAGGGGGTTCGGCCCCCCACTTT. This encodes CASSLGGSAPHF.